Following are 10 T cell receptor beta chains from one sample sequenced in a study of cytomegalovirus exposure and HLA in healthy donors. 60 Vbeta and 13 Jbeta primers were used in PCR. Repertoires were generated with immunoSEQ multiplex PCR, while TCRdb's copy carries only in-frame clones and drops some. The sample lists 250,000 or so clones, more than 75% occurring once. Sequences were obtained from PBMCs. The receptors originated from a human donor in good health.

The rearrangement uses TRBV7-9 and TRBJ2-7; a weak D match, TRBD2 (5 bases). V lost 1 base to trimming and J lost 7 bases, with 8 bases between them. CDR3 length equals 12 residues. Per germline, CDR1 SEHNR and CDR2 FQNEAQ (reference sequence). The CDR3 region is CASSLGRGEQYF. The DNA for the CDR3 is TGTGCCAGCAGCTTAGGACGGGGAGAGCAGTACTTC.

The rearrangement links TRBV5-4 to TRBJ2-7, with D perhaps TRBD1 (6 bases). The germline V gene has CDR1 SGHNT and CDR2 YYREEE (reference sequence). Trimming removed 3 bases from V and 2 bases from J, with 15 bases in between. The CDR3 runs to 15 residues. This chain's CDR3 is CASSSSGTRAYEQYF. The CDR3 DNA follows: TGTGCCAGCAGCTCGTCCGGGACACGTGCCTACGAGCAGTACTTC.

The chain joins TRBV2 to TRBJ2-1; possible D gene TRBD1, 6 bases. Per the germline V gene, CDR1 is SNHLY and CDR2 is FYNNEI. The CDR3 loop spans 15 amino acids. V lost 3 bases, J lost 4 bases, and 13 bases lay in between. CDR3 in amino acids: CASSDSGQRYNEQFF. The CDR3 coding sequence is TGTGCCAGCAGTGACTCAGGACAGCGTTACAATGAGCAGTTCTTC.

The gene calls are TRBV2 and TRBJ1-5; 9 nucleotides agree with TRBD1. The junction had 5 bases not matched to a gene; V was cut back by 6 bases and J by 5 bases. Germline CDR1 and CDR2: SNHLY and FYNNEI. This CDR3 is 14 amino acids long. CDR3 amino acids: CASSSGQGYQPQHF. The CDR3 DNA is TGTGCCAGCAGCTCCGGACAGGGGTATCAGCCCCAGCATTTT.

This sequence joins TRBV6-5 and TRBJ1-2; perhaps TRBD1 as D (5 bases). This CDR3 region has 15 residues. V was cut by 2 bases and J by 3 bases, with 13 bases left in between. Per germline, CDR1 MNHEY and CDR2 SVGAGI. In DNA form, the CDR3 reads TGTGCCAGCAGTTACGGGTTGGGCAGGGACTATGGCTACACCTTC. Protein sequence: CASSYGLGRDYGYTF.

The V and J genes are TRBV21-1 and TRBJ2-4; the DNA was not compared with TRBD2, the D call given in the table. TRBV21-1 has pseudogene status. There are 13 residues in the CDR3. Here the CDR3 reads CASSGGGVGIQYF. CDR3 sequence (DNA): TGTGCCAGCTCGGGCGGAGGCGTCGGCATTCAGTACTTC.

The chain couples TRBV19 to TRBJ2-1; TRBD2 matches 9 bases. Germline V gives CDR1 LNHDA, CDR2 SQIVND (reference sequence). V gave up 3 bases and J gave up 10 bases; unmatched junction bases: 10. The CDR3 spans 15 residues. The CDR3 is CASSMGLAVRIEQFF. As DNA, the CDR3 is TGTGCCAGTAGTATGGGACTAGCTGTACGGATCGAGCAGTTCTTC.

V usage is TRBV4-2 and J usage is TRBJ2-1; D unclear. Germline CDR1 is LGHNA and CDR2 is YNFKEQ. This CDR3 has 14 residues. Trimming took 4 bases from V and 4 from J, leaving 11 bases between them. CDR3 sequence (DNA): TGTGCCAGCAGCCGTATCGAGATGTACAATGAGCAGTTCTTC. This sequence encodes CASSRIEMYNEQFF.

V usage is TRBV7-2 and J usage is TRBJ2-3, with 10 bases identical to TRBD2. This CDR3 is built from 15 residues. Germline values: CDR1 SGHTA, CDR2 FQGNSA. After removal of 7 bases from V and 0 bases from J, the junction contained 4 bases not matched to a gene. Here the CDR3 DNA reads TGTGCCAGCAAGAGGACTAGCGGAAGCACAGATACGCAGTATTTT. It encodes CASKRTSGSTDTQYF.

A remark on this clone: At one of its ends the junction is not consistent with the germline gene, which may arise from a read error. The rearrangement uses TRBV5-1 and TRBJ2-4, with D maybe TRBD2 (5 bases). The germline V gene encodes CDR1 SGHRS and CDR2 YFSETQ. The CDR3 has 18 residues. CDR3 bases: TGCGCCAGCGGCTTGGAAATCTTACGGGCGGGAGCCAAAAACATTCAGTACTTC. Its translation: CASGLEILRAGAKNIQYF.